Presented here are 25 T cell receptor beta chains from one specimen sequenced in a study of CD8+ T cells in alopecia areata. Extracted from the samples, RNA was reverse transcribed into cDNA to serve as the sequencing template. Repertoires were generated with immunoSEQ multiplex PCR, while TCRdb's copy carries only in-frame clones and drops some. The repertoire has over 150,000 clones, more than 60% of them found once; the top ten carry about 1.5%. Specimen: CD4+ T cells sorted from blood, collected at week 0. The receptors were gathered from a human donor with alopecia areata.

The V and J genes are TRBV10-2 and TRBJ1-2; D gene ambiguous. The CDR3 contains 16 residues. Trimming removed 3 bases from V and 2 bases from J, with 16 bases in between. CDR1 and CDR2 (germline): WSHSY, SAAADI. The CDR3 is CASSEGRSGSNYGYTF. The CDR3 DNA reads TGCGCCAGCAGTGAAGGGAGGTCTGGGTCAAACTATGGCTACACCTTC.

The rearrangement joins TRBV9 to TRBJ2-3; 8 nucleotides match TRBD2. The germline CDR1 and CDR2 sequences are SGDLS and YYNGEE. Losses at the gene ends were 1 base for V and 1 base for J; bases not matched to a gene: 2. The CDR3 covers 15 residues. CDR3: CASSVTGGGTDTQYF. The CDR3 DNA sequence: TGTGCCAGCAGCGTAACCGGGGGGGGCACAGATACGCAGTATTTT.

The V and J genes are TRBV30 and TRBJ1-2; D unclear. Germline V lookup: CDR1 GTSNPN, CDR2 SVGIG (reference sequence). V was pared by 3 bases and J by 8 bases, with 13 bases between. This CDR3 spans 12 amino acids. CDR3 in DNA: TGTGCCTGGAGGGCCGACTTAGAGGGCTACACCTTC. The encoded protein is CAWRADLEGYTF.

The CDR3 loop reads CASSIRGRDRQPQHF. The CDR3, as DNA: TGTGCCAGTAGTATTAGAGGCAGGGATCGTCAGCCCCAGCATTTT. The V call is TRBV19, the J call TRBJ1-5, with D maybe TRBD1 (5 bases). Per the germline V gene, CDR1 is LNHDA and CDR2 is SQIVND (reference sequence). This CDR3 comprises 15 residues. V lost 3 bases, J lost 6 bases, and 15 bases lay in between.

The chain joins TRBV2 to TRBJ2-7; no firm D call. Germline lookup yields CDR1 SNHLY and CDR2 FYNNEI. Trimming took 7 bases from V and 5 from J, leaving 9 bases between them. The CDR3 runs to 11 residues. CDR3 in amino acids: CASTPDHEQYF. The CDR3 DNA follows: TGTGCCAGCACCCCGGACCACGAGCAGTACTTC.

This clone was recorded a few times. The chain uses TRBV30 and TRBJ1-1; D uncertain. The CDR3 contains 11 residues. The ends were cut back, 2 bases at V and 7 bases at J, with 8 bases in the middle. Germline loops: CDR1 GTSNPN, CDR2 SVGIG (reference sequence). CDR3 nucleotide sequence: TGTGCCTGGAGTAACGGAGGTGAAGCTTTCTTT. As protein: CAWSNGGEAFF.

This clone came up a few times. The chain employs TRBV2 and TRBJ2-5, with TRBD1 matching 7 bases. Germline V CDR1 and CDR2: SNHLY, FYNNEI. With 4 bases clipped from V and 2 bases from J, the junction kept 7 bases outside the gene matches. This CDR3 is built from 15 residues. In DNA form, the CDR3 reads TGTGCCAGCAGTGGGGACAGCGCACCTCAAGAGACCCAGTACTTC. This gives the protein CASSGDSAPQETQYF. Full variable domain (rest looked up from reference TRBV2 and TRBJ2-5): EPEVTQTPSHQVTQMGQEVILRCVPISNHLYFYWYRQILGQKVEFLVSFYNNEISEKSEIFDDQFSVERPDGSNFTLKIRSTKLEDSAMYFCASSGDSAPQETQYFGPGTRLLVL.

CDR3 amino acids: CASSSSGASYEQYF. The DNA for the CDR3 is TGTGCCAGCAGCTCCTCCGGGGCCTCCTACGAGCAGTACTTC. V gene TRBV7-3 combines with J gene TRBJ2-7; the D call may be TRBD1 or TRBD2 (5 bases each). V was cut by 4 bases and J by 0 bases, with 10 bases left in between. Germline CDR1 reads SGHTA; CDR2 reads FQGTGA. The CDR3 consists of 14 residues.

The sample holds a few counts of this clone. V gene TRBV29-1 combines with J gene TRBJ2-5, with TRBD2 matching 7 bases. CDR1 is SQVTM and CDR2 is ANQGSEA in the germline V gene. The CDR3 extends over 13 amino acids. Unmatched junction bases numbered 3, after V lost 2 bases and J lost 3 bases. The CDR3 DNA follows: TGCAGCGTTGAAAGGGGAGGGGAAGAGACCCAGTACTTC. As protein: CSVERGGEETQYF.

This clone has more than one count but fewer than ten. CDR3 residues: CASSLGGGATGGRRGYTF. The CDR3 DNA is TGTGCCAGCAGCTTAGGAGGTGGGGCAACGGGTGGACGCCGGGGCTACACCTTC. J is TRBJ1-2 and V is TRBV7-2, with D possibly being TRBD1 (5 bases). Trimming cost V 1 base and J 8 bases, with 26 bases left between them. Germline V gene lookup returns CDR1 SGHTA and CDR2 FQGNSA. This CDR3 is built from 18 residues.

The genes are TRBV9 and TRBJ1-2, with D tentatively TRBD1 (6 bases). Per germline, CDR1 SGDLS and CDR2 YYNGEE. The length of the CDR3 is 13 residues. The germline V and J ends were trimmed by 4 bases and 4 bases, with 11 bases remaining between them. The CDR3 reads CASSSQGPYGYTF. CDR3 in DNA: TGTGCCAGCAGCTCACAGGGCCCCTATGGCTACACCTTC. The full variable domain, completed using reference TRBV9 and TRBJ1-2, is DSGVTQTPKHLITATGQRVTLRCSPRSGDLSVYWYQQSLDQGLQFLIQYYNGEERAKGNILERFSAQQFPDLHSELNLSSLELGDSALYFCASSSQGPYGYTFGSGTRLTVV.

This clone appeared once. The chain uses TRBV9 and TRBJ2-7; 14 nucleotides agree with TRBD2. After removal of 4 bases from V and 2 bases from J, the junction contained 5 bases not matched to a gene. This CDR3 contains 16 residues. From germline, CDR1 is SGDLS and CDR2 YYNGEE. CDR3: CASSPWTSGGTYEQYF. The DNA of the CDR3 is TGTGCCAGCAGCCCCTGGACTAGCGGGGGGACCTACGAGCAGTACTTC.

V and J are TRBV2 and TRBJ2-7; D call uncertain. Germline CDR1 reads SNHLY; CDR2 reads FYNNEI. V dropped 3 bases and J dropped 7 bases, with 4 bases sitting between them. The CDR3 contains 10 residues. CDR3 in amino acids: CASSDLEQYF. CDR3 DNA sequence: TGTGCCAGCAGTGATCTAGAGCAGTACTTC.

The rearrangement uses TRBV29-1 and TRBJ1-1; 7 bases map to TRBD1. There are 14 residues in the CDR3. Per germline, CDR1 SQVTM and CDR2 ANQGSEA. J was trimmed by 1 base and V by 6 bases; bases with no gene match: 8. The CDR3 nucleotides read TGCAGCGTGGGGGACAGAGGGACGAACACTGAAGCTTTCTTT. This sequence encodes CSVGDRGTNTEAFF.

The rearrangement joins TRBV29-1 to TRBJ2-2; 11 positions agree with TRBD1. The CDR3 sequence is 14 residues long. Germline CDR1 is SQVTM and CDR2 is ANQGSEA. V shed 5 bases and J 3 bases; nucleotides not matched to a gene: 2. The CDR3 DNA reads TGCAGCGTTAGGACAGGGGGCTACACCGGGGAGCTGTTTTTT. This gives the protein CSVRTGGYTGELFF.

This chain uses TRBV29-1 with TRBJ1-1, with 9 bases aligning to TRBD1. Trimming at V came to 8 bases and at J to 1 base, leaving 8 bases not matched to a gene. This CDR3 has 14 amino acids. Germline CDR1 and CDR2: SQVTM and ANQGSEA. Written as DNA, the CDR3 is TGCAGCTACCTGCTACAGGGGGCGAACACTGAAGCTTTCTTT. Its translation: CSYLLQGANTEAFF.

In DNA form, the CDR3 reads TGTGCCACCTCAACGGGACTAGCATACGAGCAGTACTTC. It encodes CATSTGLAYEQYF. The J gene is TRBJ2-7, the V gene TRBV27; TRBD2 matches 9 bases. This CDR3 is 13 amino acids long. J gave up 4 bases and V 10 bases, and 8 bases lay outside the gene matches. Germline V gene sequence: CDR1 MNHEY, CDR2 SMNVEV (reference sequence).

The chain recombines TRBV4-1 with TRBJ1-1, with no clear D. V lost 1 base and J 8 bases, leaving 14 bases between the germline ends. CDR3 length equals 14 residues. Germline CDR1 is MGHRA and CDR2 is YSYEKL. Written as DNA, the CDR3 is TGCGCCAGCAGCCAAGCTCTTACAGTCATAGAAGCTTTCTTT. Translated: CASSQALTVIEAFF.

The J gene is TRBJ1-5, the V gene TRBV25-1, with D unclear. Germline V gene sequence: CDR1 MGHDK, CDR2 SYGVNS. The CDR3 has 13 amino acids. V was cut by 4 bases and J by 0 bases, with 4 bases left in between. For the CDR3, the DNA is TGTGCCAGCAGTGCTGTTAGCAATCAGCCCCAGCATTTT. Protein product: CASSAVSNQPQHF.

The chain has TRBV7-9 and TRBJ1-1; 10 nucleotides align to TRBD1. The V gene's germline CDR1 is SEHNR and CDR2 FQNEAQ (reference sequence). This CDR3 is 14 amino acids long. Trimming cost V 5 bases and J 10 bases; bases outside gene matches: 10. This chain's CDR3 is CASSLGQGTIRAFF. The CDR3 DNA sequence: TGTGCCAGCAGCCTGGGACAGGGGACGATACGAGCTTTCTTT.

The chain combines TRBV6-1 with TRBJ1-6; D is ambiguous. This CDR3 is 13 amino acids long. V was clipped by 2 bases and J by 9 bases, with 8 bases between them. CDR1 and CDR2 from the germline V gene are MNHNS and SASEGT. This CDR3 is CASSERISSPLHF. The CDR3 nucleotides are TGTGCCAGCAGTGAACGTATTTCTTCACCCCTCCACTTT.

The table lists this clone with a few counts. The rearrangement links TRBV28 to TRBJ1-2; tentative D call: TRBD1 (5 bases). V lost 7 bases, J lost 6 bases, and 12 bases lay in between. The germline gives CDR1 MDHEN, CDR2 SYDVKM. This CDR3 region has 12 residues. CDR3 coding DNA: TGTGCCAGCATTGAGGGGCAGAATGGCTACACCTTC. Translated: CASIEGQNGYTF.

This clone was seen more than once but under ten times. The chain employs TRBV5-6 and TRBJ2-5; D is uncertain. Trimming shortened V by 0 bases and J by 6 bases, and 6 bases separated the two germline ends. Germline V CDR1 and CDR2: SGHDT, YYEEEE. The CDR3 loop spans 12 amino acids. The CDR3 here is CASSLVVQTQYF. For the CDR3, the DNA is TGTGCCAGCAGCTTGGTAGTTCAGACCCAGTACTTC.

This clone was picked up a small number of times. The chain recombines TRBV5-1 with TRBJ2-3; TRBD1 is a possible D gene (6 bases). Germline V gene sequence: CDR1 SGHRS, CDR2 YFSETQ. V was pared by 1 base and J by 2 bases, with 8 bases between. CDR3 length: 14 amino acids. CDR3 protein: CASSLRDTTDTQYF. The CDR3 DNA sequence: TGCGCCAGCAGCTTGAGGGACACCACAGATACGCAGTATTTT.

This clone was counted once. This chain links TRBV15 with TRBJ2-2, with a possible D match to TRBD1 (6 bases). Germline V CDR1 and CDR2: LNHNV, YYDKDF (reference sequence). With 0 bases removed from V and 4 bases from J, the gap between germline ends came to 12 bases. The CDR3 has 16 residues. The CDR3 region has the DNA TGTGCCACCAGCAGAGATGGGGTAGGGGGCACCGGGGAGCTGTTTTTT. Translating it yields CATSRDGVGGTGELFF.